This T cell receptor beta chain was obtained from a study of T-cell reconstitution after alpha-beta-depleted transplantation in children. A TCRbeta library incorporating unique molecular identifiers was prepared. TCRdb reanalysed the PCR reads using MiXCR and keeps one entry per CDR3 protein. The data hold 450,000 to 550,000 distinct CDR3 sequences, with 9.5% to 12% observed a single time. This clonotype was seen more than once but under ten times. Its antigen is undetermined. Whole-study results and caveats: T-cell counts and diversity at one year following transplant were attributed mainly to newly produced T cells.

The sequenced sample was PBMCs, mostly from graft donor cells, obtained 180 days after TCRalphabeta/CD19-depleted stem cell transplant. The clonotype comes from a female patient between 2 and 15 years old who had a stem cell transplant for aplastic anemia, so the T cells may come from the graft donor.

CDR3 amino acids: CASSLSSRLLYEQYF. The DNA of the CDR3 is TGTGCCAGCAGCCTTAGTAGTCGACTCCTCTACGAGCAGTACTTC. The chain has TRBV7-3 and TRBJ2-7; no clear D gene. V was cut by 5 bases and J by 3 bases, with 17 bases left in between. Germline values: CDR1 SGHTA, CDR2 FQGTGA. This CDR3 has 15 amino acids.